Listed here are 24 T cell receptor beta chains from one sample, sequenced in a study of blood T cell repertoires in COVID-19. Generated by immunoSEQ multiplex PCR, the TCRdb table keeps only in-frame clones and is missing some. The sample yields over 25,000 clones, approximately 81% seen once. Sequencing input: peripheral blood. These receptors came from a man at least 80 years old with acute or convalescent COVID-19.

The chain employs TRBV5-5 and TRBJ1-2; TRBD1 matches 10 bases. J was trimmed by 4 bases and V by 5 bases; bases with no gene match: 2. Per the germline V gene, CDR1 is SGHKS and CDR2 is YYEKEE (reference sequence). The CDR3 covers 13 residues. The DNA for the CDR3 is TGTGCCAGCAGTTGGACAGGGGGCTATGGCTACACCTTC. It specifies CASSWTGGYGYTF.

This clone has only a few counts. The V gene is TRBV7-3, the J gene TRBJ1-1; D may be TRBD1 (5 bases). The V end lost 5 bases, the J end lost 1 base, and 8 bases lay between the germline ends. The CDR3 is 13 amino acids. Germline lookup yields CDR1 SGHTA and CDR2 FQGTGA. CDR3 coding DNA: TGTGCCAGCAGCCTCACAGGGAACACTGAAGCTTTCTTT. Protein product: CASSLTGNTEAFF.

V and J are TRBV7-3 and TRBJ2-7, with D perhaps matching TRBD1 (6 bases). The CDR3 runs to 15 residues. V shed 6 bases and J shed 5 bases, with 20 bases lying between them. Germline CDR1 SGHTA, CDR2 FQGTGA. This CDR3 is CASSLVGTKLDEQYF. In nucleotides, the CDR3 is TGTGCCAGCAGTCTCGTAGGGACAAAACTTGACGAGCAGTACTTC.

The rearrangement joins TRBV2 to TRBJ1-6; TRBD1 aligns across 7 bases. Germline trimming cut 6 bases from V and 10 bases from J; bases unmatched to any gene: 9. This CDR3 has 14 amino acids. The germline V gene has CDR1 SNHLY and CDR2 FYNNEI. DNA for the CDR3: TGTGCCAGCAGGGGTTTAGGGGGCTCATCACCCCTCCACTTT. It yields the protein CASRGLGGSSPLHF.

The table lists this clone with a few counts. The chain uses TRBV20-1 and TRBJ1-2, with TRBD1 matching 8 bases. V dropped 4 bases and J dropped 8; count of bases not matched to a gene: 3. The germline gives CDR1 DFQATT, CDR2 SNEGSKA (reference sequence). The CDR3 is 11 amino acids. CDR3 amino acids: CSAITGGGYTF. CDR3 coding DNA: TGCAGTGCTATTACAGGGGGGGGCTACACCTTC.

This clone was picked up one time. The chain employs TRBV15 and TRBJ2-1, with TRBD1 as a possible D gene (6 bases). The CDR3 sequence is 15 residues long. V shed 6 bases and J shed 4 bases, with 16 bases lying between them. The germline CDR1 and CDR2 sequences are LNHNV and YYDKDF (reference sequence). The CDR3 DNA follows: TGTGCCACCAGGGTCCGACAGGCAGCATACAATGAGCAGTTCTTC. Protein: CATRVRQAAYNEQFF.

This chain uses TRBV7-9 with TRBJ2-1, with 8 nucleotides matching TRBD2. The germline gives CDR1 SEHNR, CDR2 FQNEAQ (reference sequence). Trimming removed 2 bases from V and 6 bases from J; junction bases left unmatched: 3. This CDR3 is built from 14 residues. In nucleotides, the CDR3 is TGTGCCAGCAGCTTAACAACTAGCGGCAATGAGCAGTTCTTC. Protein: CASSLTTSGNEQFF.

In its sample, this clone was seen once. The CDR3 region is CASSLISRAHSTDTQYF. Written as DNA, the CDR3 is TGTGCCAGCAGTTTGATTAGCAGAGCTCATAGCACAGATACGCAGTATTTT. The V gene is TRBV28, the J gene TRBJ2-3; no firm D call. V was shortened by 3 bases and J by 0 bases, with 16 bases between the two germline ends. CDR1 is MDHEN and CDR2 is SYDVKM in the germline V gene. The length of the CDR3 is 17 residues.

The chain uses TRBV5-6 and TRBJ2-5; no definite D call. The CDR3 length is 13 residues. The germline V and J ends were trimmed by 8 bases and 5 bases, with 16 bases remaining between them. Germline CDR1 and CDR2: SGHDT and YYEEEE. Here the CDR3 DNA reads TGTGCCAGTAGTGAAGACGCGGATGAGACCCAGTACTTC. Amino acid sequence: CASSEDADETQYF.

CDR3 in DNA: TGTGCCTGGAGTGGAGGACTAGGGGGTTACGAGCAGTACTTC. It specifies CAWSGGLGGYEQYF. This chain joins TRBV30 and TRBJ2-7; D is possibly TRBD2 (7 bases). This CDR3 has 14 amino acids. Germline V gene data show CDR1 as GTSNPN and CDR2 as SVGIG (reference sequence). Trimming took 1 base from V and 4 from J, leaving 14 bases between them.

CDR3 nucleotide sequence: TGCGCCAGCAGCCGGGGCGGACAGGGGGATGGCTACACCTTC. This gives the protein CASSRGGQGDGYTF. The chain couples TRBV5-1 to TRBJ1-2; 10 positions match TRBD1. Per the germline V gene, CDR1 is SGHRS and CDR2 is YFSETQ. V dropped 4 bases and J dropped 6; count of bases not matched to a gene: 6. This CDR3 is built from 14 residues.

V usage is TRBV18 and J usage is TRBJ1-1; D remains unclear. Germline V CDR1 and CDR2: KGHSH, LQKENI. With 3 bases removed from V and 3 bases from J, the gap between germline ends came to 8 bases. The CDR3 has 13 amino acids. The CDR3 bases are TGTGCCAGCTCACCCATCCGGGACACTGAAGCTTTCTTT. It yields the protein CASSPIRDTEAFF.

The chain combines TRBV7-8 with TRBJ2-5; D is possibly TRBD1 (6 bases). V was cut by 4 bases and J by 1 base, with 10 bases left in between. The CDR3 is made up of 14 amino acids. Germline V CDR1 and CDR2: SGHVS, FQNEAQ. CDR3 nucleotides: TGTGCCAGCAGCTCCCGACAGGTCCAAGAGACCCAGTACTTC. Its protein is CASSSRQVQETQYF.

The chain is built from TRBV6-1 and TRBJ1-3, with D maybe TRBD1 (5 bases). The CDR3 contains 15 residues. V was cut by 2 bases and J by 2 bases, with 10 bases left in between. In germline, CDR1 is MNHNS, CDR2 SASEGT. The CDR3 spells CASSEMGLAGNTIYF. The CDR3 DNA reads as TGTGCCAGCAGTGAAATGGGGCTGGCTGGAAACACCATATATTTT.

This clone was seen a handful of times. The V gene is TRBV4-1, the J gene TRBJ2-1; the D is unclear. The CDR3 covers 16 residues. V was shortened by 1 base and J by 0 bases, with 10 bases between the two germline ends. The germline V gene has CDR1 MGHRA and CDR2 YSYEKL. As DNA, the CDR3 is TGCGCCAGCAGCCAAGGAGCCGTCCGCTCCTACAATGAGCAGTTCTTC. Protein: CASSQGAVRSYNEQFF.

This sequence joins TRBV7-2 and TRBJ2-5, with 7 nucleotides matching TRBD2. Germline lookup yields CDR1 SGHTA and CDR2 FQGNSA. This CDR3 comprises 15 residues. Trimming removed 0 bases from V and 7 bases from J; junction bases left unmatched: 8. CDR3 in amino acids: CASSLAYTPGGTQYF. The CDR3 bases are TGTGCCAGCAGCTTAGCGTACACCCCGGGGGGGACCCAGTACTTC.

The chain couples TRBV6-1 to TRBJ2-3; 8 nucleotides align to TRBD2. Germline CDR1 and CDR2: MNHNS and SASEGT. The V segment lost 2 bases and the J segment 3 bases; nucleotides outside the gene matches: 4. This CDR3 has 15 residues. The CDR3 DNA sequence: TGTGCCAGCAGTGAAAGAAGCGGGGGTACAGATACGCAGTATTTT. It translates to CASSERSGGTDTQYF.

The chain employs TRBV4-2 and TRBJ2-3; the D gene is possibly TRBD2 (5 bases). The ends were cut back, 6 bases at V and 6 bases at J, with 19 bases in the middle. This CDR3 comprises 15 residues. CDR1 and CDR2 (germline): LGHNA, YNFKEQ. For the CDR3, the DNA is TGTGCCAGCAGTCCGCTAGCCGGGTTCGGGGATACGCAGTATTTT. It specifies CASSPLAGFGDTQYF.

In this sample, this clone turned up a few times. V usage is TRBV6-1 and J usage is TRBJ1-2; 9 bases align to TRBD1. The V gene's germline CDR1 is MNHNS and CDR2 SASEGT. The CDR3 contains 14 residues. V trimming: 2 bases; J trimming: 8 bases; junction bases outside the gene matches: 6. Written as DNA, the CDR3 is TGTGCCAGCAGTGAAAACCGGGACAGGGCGGGCTACACCTTC. It yields the protein CASSENRDRAGYTF.

V is TRBV6-6 and J is TRBJ1-1; the D gene is possibly TRBD1 (6 bases). The CDR3 is 14 amino acids. With 6 bases removed from V and 1 base from J, the gap between germline ends came to 12 bases. Germline-derived CDR1 and CDR2 are MNHNY and SVGAGI (reference sequence). CDR3 DNA sequence: TGTGCCAGCAGGAAGACAGGCCCGAACACTGAAGCTTTCTTT. Its protein product is CASRKTGPNTEAFF.

This clone has a handful of counts. The chain couples TRBV15 to TRBJ2-7; 9 bases are a match to TRBD1. Germline CDR1 is LNHNV and CDR2 is YYDKDF (reference sequence). Trimming cost V 2 bases and J 7 bases; bases outside gene matches: 9. The CDR3 length is 15 residues. The CDR3 loop is CATSRSVGTGHEQYF. CDR3 bases: TGTGCCACCAGCAGATCAGTGGGGACAGGGCATGAGCAGTACTTC.

The rearrangement joins TRBV3-1 (or the pseudogene TRBV3-2) to TRBJ1-2; tentative D call: TRBD1 (6 bases). V lost 3 bases and J 7 bases, leaving 15 bases between the germline ends. Looked up from germline, CDR1 is LGHDT and CDR2 is YNNKEL (reference sequence). This CDR3 is built from 14 residues. Here the CDR3 reads CASSHRAGEGGYTF. CDR3 nucleotide sequence: TGTGCCAGCAGCCATCGGGCAGGGGAAGGTGGCTACACCTTC.

Only a few counts were recorded for this clone. The CDR3 is CASRLPGGGNQPQHF. CDR3 DNA: TGTGCCAGCAGACTTCCGGGGGGGGGCAATCAGCCCCAGCATTTT. The V and J genes are TRBV28 and TRBJ1-5, with D perhaps TRBD1 (5 bases). The V gene lost 6 bases and the J gene lost 2 bases, with 14 bases spanning the gap. The CDR3 length is 15 residues. CDR1 and CDR2 from the germline V gene are MDHEN and SYDVKM.

The chain carries TRBV4-2 and TRBJ1-1; TRBD1 might be the D (5 bases). The germline gives CDR1 LGHNA, CDR2 YNFKEQ. V lost 4 bases to trimming and J lost 3 bases, with 21 bases between them. The CDR3 consists of 17 residues. The CDR3 DNA reads TGTGCCAGCAGCCGTGGAGGTAGGGGAGGTCTCGACACTGAAGCTTTCTTT. This sequence encodes CASSRGGRGGLDTEAFF.